Detailed here is one T cell receptor beta chain. Its recognized antigen is unknown. Base qualities are not recorded, but no much larger clone differs from it by a single base. This sample was included in a study of blood T cells in healthy people across ages (dated by TCRdb to about 2015). General notes on the study: In model experiments, template switching captured roughly one uniquely barcoded TCR beta cDNA molecule for every two T cells. Age-related changes in TCR beta repertoire diversity were measured in the study by deep sequencing normalized with unique cDNA molecular identifiers. Using the same blood draw, the study looked at two additional independent replicas of 1 million unique cDNA reads for two donors, one aged 18 to 30 and the other aged 80 or older. The donors were divided into four age groups: young (average around 15 years), middle-aged (about 39), aged (approximately 64) and long-lived (around 80). Donors of different ages were randomly distributed across sequencing lanes to avoid experimental bias. Paper-wide results and their limitations: Observed TCR beta diversity correlated strongly with the percentage of naive T cells measured by flow cytometry. Because the CMV infection status of the donors was unknown, age-related changes in expanded clonotypes may potentially have been confounded. Estimates of total diversity based on one million sequenced T cells were regarded as lower bounds and as underestimates. Compared with the aged group, the long-lived group had more naive CD4+ T cells, fewer expanded clones and increased TCR diversity, a pattern suggesting age selection. Observed TCR beta diversity per million T cells fell roughly linearly with age, and a significant reduction was already apparent by age around 40. Conclusive comparison of naive and antigen-experienced compartments was prevented by the profiling of bulk unsorted PBMCs.

Via the germline V gene, CDR1 is ENHRY and CDR2 SYGVKD. From the cysteine through the phenylalanine, the CDR3 covers 15 amino acids. CDR3 DNA is the only sequence kept; it has 45 bases, read in frame from the first base. The receptor library was made with 5' RACE. The sequencer was an Illumina HiSeq 2500. A second roughly 7 to 11 cycle PCR used a sample-barcoded 5' primer and a J-beta primer mix. Each TCR beta cDNA molecule received a unique molecular identifier from a template-switch 5' adaptor carrying 12 random nucleotides. At least 3 million CDR3-containing paired-end reads were obtained from each sample. First-strand cDNA synthesis was performed from all RNA using the Mint cDNA synthesis kit, with priming by a TRBC-specific oligonucleotide. After uracil-DNA glycosylase treatment, a first 18-cycle PCR used universal primers M1SS and BC2_uni_R on all cDNA. In the authors' own workflow: For normalization, 1 million high-quality reads were randomly selected from each sample, with every read carrying a distinct molecular identifier. Instead of being binned into consensus sequences, reads that shared molecular identifiers were thrown out. MiTCR, with a Q25 quality threshold and the strictest error-elimination algorithm, was used for CDR3 identification, clonotype clustering and error correction. A nonparametric unseen species model with Euler transformation was used to estimate lower-bound total TCR beta diversity. The public sequencing data were trimmed at Q25 with fastp and processed into clonotypes with MiXCR by TCRdb, which kept only in-frame beta chains. Entries that share a CDR3 protein sequence are merged under the most common genes and DNA. For this entry, the V and J calls and clone size follow TCRdb and not the study's own pipeline. The sample includes some 670,000 distinct CDR3 sequences, with about 50% observed a single time. The ten largest clones add up to roughly 14% of the sample.

Donors were 40 or so systemically healthy Caucasian individuals from Russia aged roughly 6 to 95 years. Ten milliliters of peripheral blood were drawn from each donor into EDTA-treated Vacutainer tubes. Ficoll-Paque density-gradient centrifugation was used to isolate PBMCs, with at least 7 million per sample. Trizol reagent was used to extract total RNA from PBMCs, with at least 5.5 micrograms per sample. Naive CD45RAhigh/CD27high T cell percentages were measured by flow cytometry on a PBMC aliquot from every donor. Sequenced: blood. The sequence joins TRBV10-3 to TRBJ2-4, with the D gene not confidently named. Judging by the DNA end, TRBJ2-7 fits better; the J call may be wrong. The clonotype was recovered from an elderly woman in good health. The CDR3 region reads CAISAMGTPSNEQYF. The nucleotide sequence reads as follows: TGTGCCATCAGTGCGATGGGTACTCCTTCGAACGAGCAGTACTTC.